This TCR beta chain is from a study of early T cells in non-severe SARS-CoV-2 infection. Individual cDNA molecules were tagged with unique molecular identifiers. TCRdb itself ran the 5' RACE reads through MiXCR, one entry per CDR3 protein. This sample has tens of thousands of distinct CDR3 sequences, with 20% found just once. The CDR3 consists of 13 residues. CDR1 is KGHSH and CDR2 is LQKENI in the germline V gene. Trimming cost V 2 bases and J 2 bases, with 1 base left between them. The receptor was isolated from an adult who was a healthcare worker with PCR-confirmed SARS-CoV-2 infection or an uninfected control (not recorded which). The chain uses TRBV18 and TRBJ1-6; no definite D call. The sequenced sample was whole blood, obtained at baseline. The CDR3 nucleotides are TGTGCCAGCTCACCAGCCTATAATTCACCCCTCCACTTT. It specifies CASSPAYNSPLHF.